These 6 T cell receptor beta chains were sequenced from one sample in a study of cytomegalovirus exposure and HLA in healthy donors. Vbeta (60) and Jbeta (13) primers were used in the PCR. Assay: immunoSEQ multiplex PCR; the TCRdb copy retains only in-frame clones and omits some. Of 230,000 or so clones listed, about nine tenths are singletons. What was sequenced was PBMCs. These receptors all stem from a girl aged 2-10 years in good health and CMV-seronegative.

The CDR3 loop is CASSEKGLAGPNTGELFF. The CDR3 DNA reads as TGCGCCAGCAGTGAAAAGGGACTAGCGGGGCCGAACACCGGGGAGCTGTTTTTT. V gene TRBV10-2 combines with J gene TRBJ2-2; 13 bases match TRBD2. The CDR3 length is 18 residues. Germline V gene data show CDR1 as WSHSY and CDR2 as SAAADI. V trimming: 3 bases; J trimming: 0 bases; junction bases outside the gene matches: 4.

This clone was seen just once. The rearrangement uses TRBV30 and TRBJ1-5; D perhaps matches TRBD1 (6 bases). The CDR3 is made up of 20 amino acids. Trimming stripped 0 bases from V and 1 base from J, with 25 bases between. Germline V gene sequence: CDR1 GTSNPN, CDR2 SVGIG (reference sequence). CDR3 sequence: CAWSVPLGARGLKSNQPQHF. DNA for the CDR3: TGTGCCTGGAGTGTACCCCTCGGGGCCAGGGGCCTGAAGAGCAATCAGCCCCAGCATTTT.

This CDR3 reads CASSQEKGDPYEQYF. CDR3 bases: TGCGCCAGCAGCCAAGAGAAGGGGGATCCCTACGAGCAGTACTTC. The rearrangement links TRBV4-1 to TRBJ2-7; D is perhaps TRBD1 (6 bases). V gave up 0 bases and J gave up 2 bases, with 11 bases separating them. The CDR3 has 15 residues. CDR1 is MGHRA and CDR2 is YSYEKL in the germline V gene.

V usage is TRBV5-1 and J usage is TRBJ2-1; 10 bases match TRBD2. V shed 5 bases, J shed 4 bases, and the junction held 6 bases outside the gene matches. The CDR3 covers 15 residues. The V gene's germline CDR1 is SGHRS and CDR2 YFSETQ. In nucleotides, the CDR3 is TGCGCCAGCAGTTCGGGACTAGCGCTATACAATGAGCAGTTCTTC. The encoded protein is CASSSGLALYNEQFF. Full variable domain (remainder filled in from reference TRBV5-1 and TRBJ2-1): KAGVTQTPRYLIKTRGQQVTLSCSPISGHRSVSWYQQTPGQGLQFLFEYFSETQRNKGNFPGRFSGRQFSNSRSEMNVSTLELGDSALYLCASSSGLALYNEQFFGPGTRLTVL.

This chain uses TRBV6-1 with TRBJ2-7; maybe TRBD2 (5 bases). Deletions cut 2 bases from V and 0 bases from J, with 14 bases between. The CDR3 is made up of 16 amino acids. The germline CDR1 and CDR2 sequences are MNHNS and SASEGT. The CDR3 bases are TGTGCCAGCAGTGAATCCATCGGAGGAGGCTCCTACGAGCAGTACTTC. The encoded protein is CASSESIGGGSYEQYF.

The chain combines TRBV5-6 with TRBJ2-1; possibly TRBD2 for D (5 bases). The CDR3 is 15 residues long. Germline CDR1 reads SGHDT; CDR2 reads YYEEEE. V was clipped by 0 bases and J by 4 bases, with 11 bases between them. CDR3 bases: TGTGCCAGCAGCTTGGAGGAGGTCGGGTACAATGAGCAGTTCTTC. It translates to CASSLEEVGYNEQFF.